This paragraph covers one T cell receptor (beta chain) sequence. The record originates from a study of T cell responses to AZD1222 COVID-19 vaccine. Some clones are missing from TCRdb's copy, which holds only in-frame ones; the method was immunoSEQ multiplex PCR. This sample has some 150,000 clones, with 88% found just once. The specimen comprised peripheral blood, sampled on day 0 of AZD1222 vaccination. This receptor was identified in an adult in good health.

Here the CDR3 reads CASSQERTRIYEQYF. The CDR3 DNA follows: TGTGCCAGCAGCCAAGAAAGGACTAGGATCTACGAGCAGTACTTC. V and J are TRBV14 and TRBJ2-7, with 7 positions matching TRBD2. The germline V gene has CDR1 SGHDN and CDR2 FVKESK. The CDR3 is 15 amino acids. V lost 0 bases and J lost 3; bases outside the gene matches: 5.